The 14 T cell receptor beta chains in this list originate from one sample, sequenced in a study of T-cell reconstitution after alpha-beta-depleted transplantation in children. Unique molecular identifiers featured in how the TCRbeta library was prepared. One entry per CDR3 protein results from TCRdb running MiXCR on the PCR reads. Altogether 200,000 or so distinct CDR3 sequences are present, 5.5% to 7% being singletons, with the ten largest covering under 6%. The specimen comprised PBMCs, sampled before TCRalphabeta/CD19-depleted stem cell transplant. These TCRs come from a girl under three years old with combined immunodeficiency, due to receive a stem cell transplant.

This clonotype was detected ten times or more. The genes are TRBV7-6 and TRBJ2-1; 11 nucleotides align to TRBD1. The J segment lost 6 bases and the V segment lost 5 bases, leaving 9 bases of the junction unmatched. This CDR3 has 16 amino acids. Germline CDR1 is SGHVS and CDR2 is FNYEAQ. The DNA of the CDR3 is TGTGCCAGCAGCAGAGCCGGGACAGGGGGGAGCAATGAGCAGTTCTTC. Amino acid sequence: CASSRAGTGGSNEQFF.

This clonotype occurred many times. V and J are TRBV9 and TRBJ2-1; D may correspond to TRBD1 or TRBD2 (5 bases each). The V and J ends lost 7 bases and 8 bases respectively, with 22 bases between them. Germline V gene lookup returns CDR1 SGDLS and CDR2 YYNGEE. The CDR3 spans 15 residues. The DNA for the CDR3 is TGTGCCAGCGGACATTCAGGGCTAAGTAGCGATGAGCAGTTCTTC. Amino acids: CASGHSGLSSDEQFF.

V usage is TRBV7-3 and J usage is TRBJ2-3; D possibly corresponds to TRBD2 (5 bases). CDR1 and CDR2 (germline): SGHTA, FQGTGA. Trimming took 1 base from V and 5 from J, leaving 22 bases between them. The CDR3 runs 18 residues. CDR3 sequence reads: CASSLNPSGEPPLDTQYF. CDR3 coding DNA: TGTGCCAGCAGCTTAAATCCTTCCGGGGAGCCCCCATTAGATACGCAGTATTTT.

Many counts were recorded for this clonotype. The chain couples TRBV2 to TRBJ1-5; TRBD1 agrees at 9 bases. V was pared by 3 bases and J by 5 bases, with 2 bases of the junction left unmatched. Germline-derived CDR1 and CDR2 are SNHLY and FYNNEI. The CDR3 is 14 amino acids. Here the CDR3 DNA reads TGTGCCAGCAGTGAGGGACAGGGATATCAGCCCCAGCATTTT. Its protein is CASSEGQGYQPQHF.

Ten or more counts support this clonotype. This chain connects TRBV29-1 to TRBJ2-7; D is possibly TRBD1 or TRBD2 (5 bases each). Trimming took 6 bases from V and 0 from J, leaving 12 bases between them. The V gene's germline CDR1 is SQVTM and CDR2 ANQGSEA. This CDR3 region has 13 residues. The CDR3 DNA reads as TGCAGCGTCGGGACCGTAGACTCCTACGAGCAGTACTTC. It is translated as CSVGTVDSYEQYF.

This clonotype was seen ten or more times. The chain joins TRBV7-9 to TRBJ2-3; either TRBD1 or TRBD2 may fit D (6 bases each). The CDR3 sequence is 15 residues long. The V end was cut by 4 bases, the J end by 0 bases, with 11 bases between. CDR1 is SEHNR and CDR2 is FQNEAQ in the germline V gene (reference sequence). CDR3 coding DNA: TGTGCCAGCAGCTCGACTAGGGGGAGCACAGATACGCAGTATTTT. Protein: CASSSTRGSTDTQYF.

The sample holds many counts of this clonotype. The chain couples TRBV7-3 to TRBJ2-4; D is possibly TRBD2 (6 bases). Germline CDR1 and CDR2: SGHTA and FQGTGA. V gave up 4 bases and J gave up 12 bases, with 16 bases separating them. This CDR3 region has 13 residues. The CDR3 here is CASSSHGGASQYF. DNA for the CDR3: TGTGCCAGCAGCTCCCACGGCGGGGCCTCTCAGTACTTC.

In this sample, this clonotype turned up many times. The chain combines TRBV7-3 with TRBJ1-1, with unresolved D. Deletions cut 2 bases from V and 0 bases from J, with 7 bases between. Germline V gene sequence: CDR1 SGHTA, CDR2 FQGTGA. The CDR3 is 14 amino acids. CDR3 region: CASSLLGLNTEAFF. DNA of the CDR3: TGTGCCAGCAGCTTATTGGGTCTGAACACTGAAGCTTTCTTT.

This clonotype was counted between two and nine times. The chain has TRBV6-2 or TRBV6-3 and TRBJ2-4; D uncertain. The CDR3 runs 15 residues. Germline lookup yields CDR1 MNHEY and CDR2 SVGEGT. The V end was cut by 0 bases, the J end by 9 bases, with 15 bases between. CDR3 region: CASSYSTGFGVIQYF. For the CDR3, the DNA is TGTGCCAGCAGTTACTCGACCGGGTTCGGTGTCATTCAGTACTTC.

This clonotype was observed many times. The V gene is TRBV7-9, the J gene TRBJ2-7; 7 bases map to TRBD1. The V and J ends lost 4 bases and 9 bases, in that order; junction bases with no gene match: 9. The CDR3 spans 13 residues. Germline values: CDR1 SEHNR, CDR2 FQNEAQ (reference sequence). DNA for the CDR3: TGTGCCAGCAGCTCACCCCCTCGGGACAGGCAGTACTTC. Translation: CASSSPPRDRQYF. Filled out from reference TRBV7-9 and TRBJ2-7, the complete variable domain reads DTGVSQNPRHKITKRGQNVTFRCDPISEHNRLYWYRQTLGQGPEFLTYFQNEAQLEKSRLLSDRFSAERPKGSFSTLEIQRTEQGDSAMYLCASSSPPRDRQYFGPGTRLTVT.

This clonotype appeared many times. The J gene is TRBJ2-5, the V gene TRBV24-1; D gene ambiguous. The CDR3 contains 16 residues. In germline, CDR1 is KGHDR, CDR2 SFDVKD. V lost 3 bases and J 1 base, leaving 14 bases between the germline ends. As DNA, the CDR3 is TGTGCCACCAGTGATGAGAACCTACCCCCCCAAGAGACCCAGTACTTC. Translating it yields CATSDENLPPQETQYF.

This clonotype was recorded at least ten times. The chain joins TRBV24-1 to TRBJ2-3, with D perhaps matching TRBD1 (5 bases). Germline assignment: CDR1 KGHDR and CDR2 SFDVKD. The CDR3 sequence is 16 residues long. Trimming removed 0 bases from V and 0 bases from J, with 9 bases in between. The CDR3 nucleotides read TGTGCCACCAGTGATTTGAAGGGGTGGAGCACAGATACGCAGTATTTT. Its translation: CATSDLKGWSTDTQYF.

This clonotype has ten or more counts. The chain is built from TRBV29-1 and TRBJ2-7, with D hard to call. CDR1 SQVTM and CDR2 ANQGSEA come from the germline V gene. V was trimmed by 4 bases and J by 2 bases, leaving 9 bases between them. The CDR3 is 12 amino acids. Here the CDR3 reads CSVVVGTYEQYF. The CDR3, as DNA: TGCAGCGTTGTAGTCGGCACCTACGAGCAGTACTTC.

This clonotype occurred a few times. The chain couples TRBV2 to TRBJ1-4; D not certain. The V end was cut by 1 base, the J end by 0 bases, with 12 bases between. This CDR3 spans 17 amino acids. Germline-derived CDR1 and CDR2 are SNHLY and FYNNEI. The CDR3 region is CASSEERSDATNEKLFF. In nucleotides, the CDR3 is TGTGCCAGCAGTGAAGAACGCTCGGACGCAACTAATGAAAAACTGTTTTTT. The variable domain in full, with the rest retrieved from reference TRBV2 and TRBJ1-4, is EPEVTQTPSHQVTQMGQEVILRCVPISNHLYFYWYRQILGQKVEFLVSFYNNEISEKSEIFDDQFSVERPDGSNFTLKIRSTKLEDSAMYFCASSEERSDATNEKLFFGSGTQLSVL.